The T cell receptor (beta chain) described here comes from a study of blood T cells in healthy people across ages. The study, taken as a whole, reports: Diversity was estimated from one million T cells, and these estimates were considered underestimates. Significant beta diversity loss was already apparent by age approximately 37, declining roughly linearly.

Then a second PCR, running about 6 to 12 cycles, was carried out with a sample-barcoded 5' primer and a J-beta primer mix. Each cDNA was tagged by a template-switch adaptor containing 12 random nucleotides. MiXCR, applied by TCRdb to the 5' RACE reads, yields one record per CDR3 protein. The profile covers roughly 1.5 million distinct CDR3 sequences, with approximately 43% appearing a single time and over 3.5% taken by the ten largest. Sample donors were healthy Caucasian individuals that came from Russia, aged about 6 to 100. From germline, CDR1 is SGHTA and CDR2 FQGNSA. CDR3 length: 15 residues. Trimming cost V 5 bases and J 4 bases; bases outside gene matches: 8. In the case of this clonotype: The antigen remains undetermined.

This sequence was found in a woman aged 18-35 years in good health. This sequence joins TRBV7-2 and TRBJ2-5; TRBD1 matches 9 bases. Sequenced material: blood. CDR3 in amino acids: CASSDTGGVIETQYF. The CDR3 bases are TGTGCCAGCAGCGATACAGGGGGCGTAATAGAGACCCAGTACTTC.